This is a list of T cell receptor beta chains from one sample in a study of T cells after yellow fever vaccination. From the 5' RACE reads, TCRdb called clonotypes with MiXCR, one entry per CDR3 protein. This sample yields tens of thousands of distinct CDR3 sequences, of which 3.4% are seen a single time; approximately 0.94% belongs to the top ten. The sample in question was PBMCs, either bulk or a sorted T-cell subset (CD4+, CD8+, memory, or dextramer-sorted; not recorded which), obtained roughly 45 days after the first yellow fever vaccination. The receptor set was obtained from a man aged 18 to 30 who received the YFV17D yellow fever vaccine. Both conserved end residues are part of each CDR3. A D gene is named only where the DNA matches it firmly. For some rows the clone size is stated as once, few or many, or as a class when expanded; others skip it.

v_gene,abundance,d_gene,j_gene,CDR3aa,CDR3nt
TRBV3-1,many,.,TRBJ1-1,CASSQEGSGNTEAFF,TGTGCCAGCAGCCAAGAAGGTAGCGGGAACACTGAAGCTTTCTTT
TRBV6-1,many,.,TRBJ2-1,CASTLTTGLYNEQFF,TGTGCCAGCACTCTAACGACTGGCCTTTACAATGAGCAGTTCTTC
TRBV6-2/TRBV6-3,many,.,TRBJ2-5,CASKSTGYETQYF,TGTGCCAGCAAAAGTACGGGGTACGAGACCCAGTACTTC
TRBV27,many,.,TRBJ1-1,CASSLRSQGYTEAFF,TGTGCCAGCAGTTTAAGGTCCCAGGGGTACACTGAAGCTTTCTTT
TRBV4-3,many,TRBD1,TRBJ2-1,CASSQDAFGQGVNEQFF,TGCGCCAGCAGCCAAGATGCTTTCGGACAGGGGGTCAATGAGCAGTTCTTC
TRBV12-3/TRBV12-4,many,TRBD2,TRBJ2-3,CASSWRGGPQGDTQYF,TGTGCCAGCAGTTGGCGGGGGGGCCCTCAGGGAGATACGCAGTATTTT
TRBV12-3/TRBV12-4,many,.,TRBJ2-1,CASSLGFGGADSLSYNEQFF,TGTGCCAGCAGTTTAGGGTTTGGGGGGGCCGACTCCCTCTCCTACAATGAGCAGTTCTTC
TRBV20-1,many,TRBD2,TRBJ2-3,CSAGSGASTDTQYF,TGCAGTGCTGGCAGCGGGGCGAGCACAGATACGCAGTATTTT
TRBV10-2,many,.,TRBJ2-7,CATSTRADSYEQYF,TGCGCCACATCCACTAGGGCGGACTCCTACGAGCAGTACTTC
TRBV29-1,many,TRBD1,TRBJ1-5,CSVLDRFNQPQHF,TGCAGCGTCCTGGACAGGTTCAATCAGCCCCAGCATTTT
TRBV6-5,many,.,TRBJ1-3,CASRPGHSGNTIYF,TGTGCCAGCAGGCCGGGACACTCTGGAAACACCATATATTTT
TRBV19,many,.,TRBJ2-5,CASSPTGSLETQYF,TGTGCCAGTAGTCCTACCGGGAGCCTAGAGACCCAGTACTTC
TRBV4-3,many,.,TRBJ2-7,CASSQDLLGAEQYF,TGCGCCAGCAGCCAAGATCTCTTAGGGGCCGAGCAGTACTTC
TRBV7-9,many,.,TRBJ1-3,CASSSGDSGNTIYF,TGTGCCAGCAGCTCAGGGGACTCTGGAAACACCATATATTTT
TRBV4-3,many,.,TRBJ1-1,CASSLGGGIVNTEAFF,TGCGCCAGCAGCCTAGGTGGGGGGATAGTGAACACTGAAGCTTTCTTT
TRBV7-3,few,.,TRBJ2-3,CASSLMPGDTQYF,TGTGCCAGCAGCTTAATGCCCGGAGATACGCAGTATTTT
TRBV5-5,many,TRBD2,TRBJ2-5,CASSPGGIEETQYF,TGTGCCAGCAGCCCGGGGGGAATAGAAGAGACCCAGTACTTC
TRBV12-3/TRBV12-4,many,.,TRBJ2-2,CASTPGPTGELFF,TGTGCCAGCACCCCAGGCCCCACCGGGGAGCTGTTTTTT
TRBV11-2,many,.,TRBJ1-1,CASSLSGDLEAFF,TGTGCCAGCAGCTTATCCGGGGATCTTGAAGCTTTCTTT
TRBV6-5,many,TRBD1,TRBJ2-3,CASLTPGTGVGNTQYF,TGTGCCAGCTTGACGCCCGGGACAGGGGTGGGGAATACGCAGTATTTT
TRBV25-1,many,.,TRBJ2-7,CASSDHEQYF,TGTGCCAGCAGTGATCACGAGCAGTACTTC
TRBV2,many,.,TRBJ2-2,CASSQLEGLAGELFF,TGTGCCAGCAGTCAACTGGAAGGGCTGGCCGGGGAGCTGTTTTTT
TRBV5-1,many,.,TRBJ2-4,CASSADGDIQYF,TGCGCCAGCAGCGCGGACGGAGACATTCAGTACTTC
TRBV5-1,many,.,TRBJ2-6,CASSSLRTGREMSSGANVLTF,TGCGCCAGCAGCTCACTCCGAACCGGCAGAGAAATGTCTTCTGGGGCCAACGTCCTGACTTTC
TRBV6-5,many,.,TRBJ2-2,CASSYRGADGELFF,TGTGCCAGCAGTTACCGGGGGGCGGACGGGGAGCTGTTTTTT
TRBV7-2,many,.,TRBJ2-2,CASSLLSGELFF,TGTGCCAGCAGCCTGCTAAGCGGGGAGCTGTTTTTT
TRBV10-1,many,TRBD2,TRBJ2-1,CASSDAGASDNEQFF,TGCGCCAGCAGTGATGCGGGAGCCAGCGACAATGAGCAGTTCTTC
TRBV24-1,many,.,TRBJ2-2,CATSDPAGELFF,TGTGCCACCAGTGACCCGGCCGGGGAGCTGTTTTTT
TRBV5-5,many,TRBD1,TRBJ2-2,CASSLPGQGGTGELFF,TGTGCCAGCAGCTTGCCAGGACAGGGTGGAACCGGGGAGCTGTTTTTT
TRBV28,many,.,TRBJ2-5,CASSLPGGTPTHETQYF,TGTGCCAGCAGTTTACCGGGTGGGACTCCCACCCACGAGACCCAGTACTTC
TRBV19,many,.,TRBJ1-6,CASASRRSNSPLHF,TGTGCCTCGGCGTCGAGGCGAAGTAATTCACCCCTCCACTTT
TRBV6-5,medium-sized,.,TRBJ2-3,CASSLTRDTQYF,TGTGCCAGCAGTCTGACTAGGGATACGCAGTATTTT
TRBV11-2,many,.,TRBJ2-7,CASSLDGSHYEQYF,TGTGCCAGCAGCTTAGACGGATCCCATTACGAGCAGTACTTC
TRBV12-3/TRBV12-4,many,TRBD2,TRBJ2-2,CASRVAGAHTGELFF,TGTGCCAGCAGGGTAGCGGGGGCCCACACCGGGGAGCTGTTTTTT
TRBV18,many,.,TRBJ1-5,CASSPGLLGQPQHF,TGTGCCAGCTCACCAGGGTTATTAGGGCAGCCCCAGCATTTT
TRBV7-2,many,TRBD1,TRBJ1-3,CASSLGTGRGNTIYF,TGTGCCAGCAGCTTAGGGACAGGGAGGGGAAACACCATATATTTT
TRBV5-6,many,.,TRBJ1-6,CASSPDGGYNSPLHF,TGTGCCAGCAGCCCGGACGGAGGCTATAATTCACCCCTCCACTTT
TRBV5-1,few,TRBD1,TRBJ2-3,CASSSGQGEDTQYF,TGCGCCAGCAGCTCGGGACAGGGAGAAGATACGCAGTATTTT
TRBV7-9,many,.,TRBJ1-2,CASSLGRTGIYGYTF,TGTGCCAGCAGCTTGGGGCGAACAGGGATCTATGGCTACACCTTC
TRBV20-1,many,TRBD1,TRBJ1-2,CSASPREGAGYTF,TGCAGTGCTTCCCCTAGGGAGGGGGCTGGCTACACCTTC
TRBV7-9,many,TRBD1,TRBJ1-2,CASSSRTGDYGYTF,TGTGCCAGCAGCTCCAGGACAGGGGATTATGGCTACACCTTC
TRBV5-1,many,.,TRBJ1-4,CASSSGGATNEKLFF,TGCGCCAGCAGCTCGGGGGGGGCAACTAATGAAAAACTGTTTTTT
TRBV7-2,many,.,TRBJ2-2,CASSPLRGGELFF,TGTGCCAGCAGCCCCCTTCGTGGCGGGGAGCTGTTTTTT
TRBV5-1,many,TRBD1,TRBJ2-6,CASSRDSLSGANVLTF,TGCGCCAGCAGCCGGGACAGCCTCTCTGGGGCCAACGTCCTGACTTTC
TRBV20-1,.,TRBD1,TRBJ1-1,CRARGQGQDVTEAFF,TGCCGTGCTAGAGGACAGGGGCAGGACGTCACTGAAGCTTTCTTT
TRBV5-1,many,.,TRBJ1-4,CASSDDGEKLFF,TGCGCCAGCAGCGATGACGGGGAAAAACTGTTTTTT
TRBV5-5,many,.,TRBJ1-1,CASSSLSGTRGVFF,TGTGCCAGCAGCTCCCTTTCAGGAACCCGGGGAGTTTTCTTT
TRBV10-3,many,TRBD1,TRBJ2-5,CAISDGDSKTQYF,TGTGCCATCAGTGACGGGGACAGCAAGACCCAGTACTTC
TRBV9,many,.,TRBJ1-1,CASSLTTGNTEAFF,TGTGCCAGCAGCCTAACGACAGGGAACACTGAAGCTTTCTTT
TRBV6-2/TRBV6-3,many,.,TRBJ2-7,CASSYGPRAHEQYF,TGTGCCAGCAGTTACGGCCCCAGAGCCCACGAGCAGTACTTC
TRBV20-1,many,.,TRBJ1-6,CSARRDTNQDSPLHF,TGCAGTGCTAGAAGGGACACAAATCAGGATTCACCCCTCCACTTT
TRBV4-1,many,TRBD1,TRBJ1-2,CASSHPGTGKGYTF,TGCGCCAGCAGCCACCCCGGGACAGGGAAGGGCTACACCTTC
TRBV5-5,many,.,TRBJ1-5,CASSLIVAARGQPQHF,TGTGCCAGCAGCTTGATTGTGGCAGCTCGAGGGCAGCCCCAGCATTTT
TRBV18,many,.,TRBJ2-2,CASSPRQLNTGELFF,TGTGCCAGCTCACCAAGGCAGCTAAACACCGGGGAGCTGTTTTTT